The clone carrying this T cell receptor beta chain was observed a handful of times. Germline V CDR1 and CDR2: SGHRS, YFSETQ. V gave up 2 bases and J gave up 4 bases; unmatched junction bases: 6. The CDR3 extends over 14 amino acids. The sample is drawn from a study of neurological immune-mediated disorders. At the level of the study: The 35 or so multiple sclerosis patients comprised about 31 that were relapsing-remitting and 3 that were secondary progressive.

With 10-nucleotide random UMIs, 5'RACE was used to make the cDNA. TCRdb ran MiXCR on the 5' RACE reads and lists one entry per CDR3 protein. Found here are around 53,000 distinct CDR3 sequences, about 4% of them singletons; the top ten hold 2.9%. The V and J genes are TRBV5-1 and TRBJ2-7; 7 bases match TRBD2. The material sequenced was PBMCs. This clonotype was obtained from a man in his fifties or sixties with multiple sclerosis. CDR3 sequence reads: CASSFGGGLYEQYF. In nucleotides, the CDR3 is TGCGCCAGCAGCTTTGGCGGGGGTTTGTACGAGCAGTACTTC.